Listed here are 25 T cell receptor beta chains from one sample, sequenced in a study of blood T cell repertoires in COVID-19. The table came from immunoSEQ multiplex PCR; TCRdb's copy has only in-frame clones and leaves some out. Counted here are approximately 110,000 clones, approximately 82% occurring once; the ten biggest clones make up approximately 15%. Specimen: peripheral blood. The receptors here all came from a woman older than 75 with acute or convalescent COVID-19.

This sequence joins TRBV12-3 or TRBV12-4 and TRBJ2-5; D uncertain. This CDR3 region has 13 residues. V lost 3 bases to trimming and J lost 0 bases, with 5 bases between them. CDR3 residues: CASSFYNQETQYF. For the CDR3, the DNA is TGTGCCAGCAGTTTTTACAACCAAGAGACCCAGTACTTC.

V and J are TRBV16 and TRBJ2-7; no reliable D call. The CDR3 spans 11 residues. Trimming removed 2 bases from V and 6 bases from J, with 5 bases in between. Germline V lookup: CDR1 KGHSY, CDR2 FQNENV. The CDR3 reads CASSQRVEQYV. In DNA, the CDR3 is TGTGCCAGCAGCCAACGGGTCGAGCAGTACGTC.

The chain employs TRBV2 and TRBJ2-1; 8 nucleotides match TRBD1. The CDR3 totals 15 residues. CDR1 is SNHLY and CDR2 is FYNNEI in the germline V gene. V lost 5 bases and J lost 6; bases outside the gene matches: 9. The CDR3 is CASSYGTGIINEQFF. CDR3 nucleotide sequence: TGTGCCAGCAGTTACGGGACAGGAATTATCAATGAGCAGTTCTTC.

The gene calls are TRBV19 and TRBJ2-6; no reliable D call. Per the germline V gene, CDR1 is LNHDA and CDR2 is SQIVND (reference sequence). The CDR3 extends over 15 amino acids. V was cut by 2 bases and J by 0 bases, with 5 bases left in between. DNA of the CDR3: TGTGCCAGTAGTATATCCAGCTCTGGGGCCAACGTCCTGACTTTC. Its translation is CASSISSSGANVLTF.

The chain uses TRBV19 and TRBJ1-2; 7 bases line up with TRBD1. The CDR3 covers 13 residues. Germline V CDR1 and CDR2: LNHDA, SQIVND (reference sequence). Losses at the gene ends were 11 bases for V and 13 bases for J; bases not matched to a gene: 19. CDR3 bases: TGTGCCTCCTGCGACCGGGACAGACCTCTTGGCACCTTC. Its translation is CASCDRDRPLGTF.

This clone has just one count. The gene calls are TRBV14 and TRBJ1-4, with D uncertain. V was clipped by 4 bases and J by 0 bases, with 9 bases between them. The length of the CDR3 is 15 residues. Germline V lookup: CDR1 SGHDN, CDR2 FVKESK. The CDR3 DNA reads TGTGCCAGCAGCCGACGGACTGCAACTAATGAAAAACTGTTTTTT. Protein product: CASSRRTATNEKLFF.

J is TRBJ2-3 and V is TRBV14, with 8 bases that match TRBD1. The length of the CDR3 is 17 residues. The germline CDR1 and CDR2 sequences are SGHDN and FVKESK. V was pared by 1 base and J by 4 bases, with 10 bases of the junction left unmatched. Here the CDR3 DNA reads TGTGCCAGCAGCCAAGTGACAGGGGCCACTTTCCCAGATACGCAGTATTTT. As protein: CASSQVTGATFPDTQYF.

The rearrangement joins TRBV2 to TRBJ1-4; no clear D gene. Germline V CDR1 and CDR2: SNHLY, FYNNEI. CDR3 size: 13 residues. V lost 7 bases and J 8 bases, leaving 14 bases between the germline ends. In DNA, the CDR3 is TGTGCCAGCAATGGAGGGCAAGGAGAAAAACTGTTTTTT. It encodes CASNGGQGEKLFF.

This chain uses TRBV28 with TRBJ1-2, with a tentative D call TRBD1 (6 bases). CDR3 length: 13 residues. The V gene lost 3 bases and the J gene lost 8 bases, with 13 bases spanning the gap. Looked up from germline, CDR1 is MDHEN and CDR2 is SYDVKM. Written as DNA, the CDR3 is TGTGCCAGCAGTTTGCGTCAGGGGCCGGGCTACACCTTC. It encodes CASSLRQGPGYTF.

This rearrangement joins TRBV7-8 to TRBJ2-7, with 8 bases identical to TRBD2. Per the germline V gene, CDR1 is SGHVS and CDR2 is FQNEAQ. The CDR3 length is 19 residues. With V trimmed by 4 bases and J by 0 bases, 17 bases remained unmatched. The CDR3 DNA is TGTGCCAGCAGCTCTCGACCTTTAGGGGTTAGCGGGGACTCCTACGAGCAGTACGTC. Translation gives CASSSRPLGVSGDSYEQYV.

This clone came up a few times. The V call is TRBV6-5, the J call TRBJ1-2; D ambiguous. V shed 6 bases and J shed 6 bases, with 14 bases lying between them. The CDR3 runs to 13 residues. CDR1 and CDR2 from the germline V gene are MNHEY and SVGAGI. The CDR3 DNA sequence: TGTGCCAGCAGGCTTGAGGGCATAGATGGCTACACCTTC. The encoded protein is CASRLEGIDGYTF.

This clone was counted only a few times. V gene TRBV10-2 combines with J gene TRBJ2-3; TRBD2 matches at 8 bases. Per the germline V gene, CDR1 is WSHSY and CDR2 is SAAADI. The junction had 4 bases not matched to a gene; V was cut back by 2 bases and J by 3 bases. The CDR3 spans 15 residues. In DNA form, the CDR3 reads TGCGCCAGCAGTGAGCGCGCTAGCGGGACAGATACGCAGTATTTT. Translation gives CASSERASGTDTQYF.

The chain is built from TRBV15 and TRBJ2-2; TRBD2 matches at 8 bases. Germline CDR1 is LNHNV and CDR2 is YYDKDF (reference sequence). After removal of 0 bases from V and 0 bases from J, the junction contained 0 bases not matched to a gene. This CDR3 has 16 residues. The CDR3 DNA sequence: TGTGCCACCAGCAGAGAACTAGCGGCGAACACCGGGGAGCTGTTTTTT. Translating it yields CATSRELAANTGELFF.

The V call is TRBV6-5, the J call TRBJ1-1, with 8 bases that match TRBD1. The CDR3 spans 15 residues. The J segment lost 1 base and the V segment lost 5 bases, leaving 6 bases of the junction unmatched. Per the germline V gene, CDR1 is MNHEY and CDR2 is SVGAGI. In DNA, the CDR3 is TGTGCCAGCAGTCCCCGGACAGGGCGGAACACTGAAGCTTTCTTT. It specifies CASSPRTGRNTEAFF.

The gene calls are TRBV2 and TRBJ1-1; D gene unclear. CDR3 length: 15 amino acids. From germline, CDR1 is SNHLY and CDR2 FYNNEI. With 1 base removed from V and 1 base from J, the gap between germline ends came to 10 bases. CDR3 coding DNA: TGTGCCAGCAGTGAAGGGCGGGCCGGGAACACTGAAGCTTTCTTT. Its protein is CASSEGRAGNTEAFF.

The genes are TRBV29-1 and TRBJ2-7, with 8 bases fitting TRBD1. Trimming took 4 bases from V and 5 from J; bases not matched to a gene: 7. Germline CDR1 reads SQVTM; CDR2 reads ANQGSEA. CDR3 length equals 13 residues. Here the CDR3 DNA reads TGCAGCGTTGGCGGATACAGGGGGGACGAGCAGTACTTC. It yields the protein CSVGGYRGDEQYF.

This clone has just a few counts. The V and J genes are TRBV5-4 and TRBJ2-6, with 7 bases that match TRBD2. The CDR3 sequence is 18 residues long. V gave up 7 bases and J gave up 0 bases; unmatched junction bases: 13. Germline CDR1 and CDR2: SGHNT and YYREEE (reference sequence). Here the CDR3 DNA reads TGTGCCAGCCTCGATCGGGACTACCTCAACTCTGGGGCCAACGTCCTGACTTTC. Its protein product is CASLDRDYLNSGANVLTF.

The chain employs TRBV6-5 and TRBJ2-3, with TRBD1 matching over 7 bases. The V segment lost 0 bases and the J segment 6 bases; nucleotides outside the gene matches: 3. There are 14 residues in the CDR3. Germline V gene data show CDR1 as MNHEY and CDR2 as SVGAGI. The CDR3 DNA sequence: TGTGCCAGCAGTTACTCTCAGGGGGAGGATACGCAGTATTTT. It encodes CASSYSQGEDTQYF.

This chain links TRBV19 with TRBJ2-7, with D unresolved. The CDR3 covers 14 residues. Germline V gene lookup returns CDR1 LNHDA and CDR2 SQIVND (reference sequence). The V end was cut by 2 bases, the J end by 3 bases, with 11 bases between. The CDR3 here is CASSITPTGYEQYF. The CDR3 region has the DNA TGTGCCAGTAGTATAACCCCCACGGGCTACGAGCAGTACTTC. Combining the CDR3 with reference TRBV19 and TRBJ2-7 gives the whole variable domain DGGITQSPKYLFRKEGQNVTLSCEQNLNHDAMYWYRQDPGQGLRLIYYSQIVNDFQKGDIAEGYSVSREKKESFPLTVTSAQKNPTAFYLCASSITPTGYEQYFGPGTRLTVT.

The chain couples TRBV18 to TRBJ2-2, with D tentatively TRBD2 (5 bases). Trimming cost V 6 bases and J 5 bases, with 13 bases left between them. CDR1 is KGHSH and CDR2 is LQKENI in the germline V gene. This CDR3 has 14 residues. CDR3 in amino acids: CASSPGIRTGELFF. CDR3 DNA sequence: TGTGCCAGCTCCCCGGGGATCCGGACCGGGGAGCTGTTTTTT.

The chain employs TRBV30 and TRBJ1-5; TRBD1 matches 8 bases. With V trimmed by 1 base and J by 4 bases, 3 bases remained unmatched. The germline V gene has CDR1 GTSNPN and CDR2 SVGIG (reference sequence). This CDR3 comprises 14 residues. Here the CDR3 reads CAWSADRVNQPQHF. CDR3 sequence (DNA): TGTGCCTGGAGTGCGGACAGGGTTAATCAGCCCCAGCATTTT.

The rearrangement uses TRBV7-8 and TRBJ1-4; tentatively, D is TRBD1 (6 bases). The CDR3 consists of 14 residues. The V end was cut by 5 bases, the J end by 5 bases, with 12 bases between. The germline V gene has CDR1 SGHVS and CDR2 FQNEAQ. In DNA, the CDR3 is TGTGCCAGCAGCCGAGGGCAGGGGAATGAAAAACTGTTTTTT. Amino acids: CASSRGQGNEKLFF.

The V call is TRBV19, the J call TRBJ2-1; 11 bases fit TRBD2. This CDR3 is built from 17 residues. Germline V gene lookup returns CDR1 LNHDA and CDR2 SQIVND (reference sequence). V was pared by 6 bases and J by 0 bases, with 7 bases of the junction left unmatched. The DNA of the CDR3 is TGTGCCAGTAGGCCGGGACTAGCGGTTAACTCCTACAATGAGCAGTTCTTC. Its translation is CASRPGLAVNSYNEQFF.

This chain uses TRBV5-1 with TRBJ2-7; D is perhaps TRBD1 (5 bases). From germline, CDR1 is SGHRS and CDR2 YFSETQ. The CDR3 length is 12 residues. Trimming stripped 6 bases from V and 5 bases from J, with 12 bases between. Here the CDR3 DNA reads TGCGCCAGCAATACACAGGTCAACGAGCAGTACTTC. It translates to CASNTQVNEQYF.

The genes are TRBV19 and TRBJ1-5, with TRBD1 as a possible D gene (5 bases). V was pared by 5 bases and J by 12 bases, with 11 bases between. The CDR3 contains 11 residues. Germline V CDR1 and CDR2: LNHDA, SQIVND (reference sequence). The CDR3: CASSPGLGQHF. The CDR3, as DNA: TGTGCCAGTAGTCCAGGGTTAGGCCAGCATTTT.